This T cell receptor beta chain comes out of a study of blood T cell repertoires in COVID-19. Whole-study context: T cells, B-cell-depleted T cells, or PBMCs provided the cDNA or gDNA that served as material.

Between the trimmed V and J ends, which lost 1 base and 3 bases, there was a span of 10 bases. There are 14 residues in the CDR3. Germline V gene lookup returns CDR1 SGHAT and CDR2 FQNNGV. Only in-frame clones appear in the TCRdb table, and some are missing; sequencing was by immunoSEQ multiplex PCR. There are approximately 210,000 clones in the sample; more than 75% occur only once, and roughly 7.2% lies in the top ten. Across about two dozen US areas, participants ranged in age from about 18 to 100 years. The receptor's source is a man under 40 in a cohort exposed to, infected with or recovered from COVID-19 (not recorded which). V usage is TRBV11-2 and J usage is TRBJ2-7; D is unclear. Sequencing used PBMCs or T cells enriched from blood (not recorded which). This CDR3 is CASSLALGVYEQYF. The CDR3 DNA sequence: TGTGCCAGCAGCTTAGCTCTAGGAGTCTACGAGCAGTACTTC. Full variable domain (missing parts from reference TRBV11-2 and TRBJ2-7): EAGVAQSPRYKIIEKRQSVAFWCNPISGHATLYWYQQILGQGPKLLIQFQNNGVVDDSQLPKDRFSAERLKGVDSTLKIQPAKLEDSAVYLCASSLALGVYEQYFGPGTRLTVT.